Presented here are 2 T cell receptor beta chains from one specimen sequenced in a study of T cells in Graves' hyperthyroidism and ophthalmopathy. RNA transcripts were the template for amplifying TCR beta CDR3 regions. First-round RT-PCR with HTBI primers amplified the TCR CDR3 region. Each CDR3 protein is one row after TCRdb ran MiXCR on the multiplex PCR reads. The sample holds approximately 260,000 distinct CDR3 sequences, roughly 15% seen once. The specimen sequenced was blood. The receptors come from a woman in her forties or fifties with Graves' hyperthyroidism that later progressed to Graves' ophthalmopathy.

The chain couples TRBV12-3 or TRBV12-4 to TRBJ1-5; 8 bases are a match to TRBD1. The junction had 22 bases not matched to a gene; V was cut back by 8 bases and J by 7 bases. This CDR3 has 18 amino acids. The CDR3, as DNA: TGTGCCAGCCTCCAAGGCGGGAGAGCAGGGGGCTGGGGACAGCCCCAGCATTTT. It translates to CASLQGGRAGGWGQPQHF.

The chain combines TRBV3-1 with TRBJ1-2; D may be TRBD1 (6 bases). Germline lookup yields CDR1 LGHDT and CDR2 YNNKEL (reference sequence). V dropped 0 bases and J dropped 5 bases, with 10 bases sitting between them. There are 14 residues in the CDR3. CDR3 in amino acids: CASSQDTGHYGYTF. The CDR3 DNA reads TGTGCCAGCAGCCAAGATACAGGGCATTATGGCTACACCTTC.